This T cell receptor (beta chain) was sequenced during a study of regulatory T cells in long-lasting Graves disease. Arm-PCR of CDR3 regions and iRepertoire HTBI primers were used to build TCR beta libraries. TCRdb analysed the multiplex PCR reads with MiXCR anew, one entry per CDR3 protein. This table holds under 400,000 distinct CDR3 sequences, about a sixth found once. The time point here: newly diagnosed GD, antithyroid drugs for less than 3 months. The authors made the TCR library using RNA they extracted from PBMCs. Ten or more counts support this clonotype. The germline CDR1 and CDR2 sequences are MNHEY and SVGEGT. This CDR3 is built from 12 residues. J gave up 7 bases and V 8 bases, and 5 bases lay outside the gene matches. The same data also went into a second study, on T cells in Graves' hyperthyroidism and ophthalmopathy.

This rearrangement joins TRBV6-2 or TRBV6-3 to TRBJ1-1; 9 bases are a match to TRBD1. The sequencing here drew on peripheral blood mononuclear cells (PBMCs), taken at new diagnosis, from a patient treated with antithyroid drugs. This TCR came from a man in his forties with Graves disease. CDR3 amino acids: CASWTGAREAFF. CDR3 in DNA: TGTGCCAGCTGGACAGGGGCACGTGAAGCTTTCTTT.